The rows below give T cell receptor beta chains drawn from one sample of a study of identical twins. TCRdb analysed the 5' RACE reads with MiXCR anew, one entry per CDR3 protein. Among around 960,000 distinct CDR3 sequences listed, 12% were seen once. The same sample was also used in a study of yellow fever vaccine responses in identical twins.

Sequencing used PBMCs. The receptors were sampled from a woman aged 18 to 35 in good health. CDR3s leave out the opening cysteine and the closing phenylalanine or tryptophan. The order of the fields is V gene, CDR3 length, CDR3 protein.

TRBV10-3	10	ATTPGGQPQH
TRBV19	14	ASSPTGEASTDTQY
TRBV28	12	ASTYNPYNSPLH
TRBV9	12	ASSPTSGAQGQY
TRBV19	13	ASSTGRWGNQPQH
TRBV11-3	13	ASSPGQGATIEQF
TRBV12-3/TRBV12-4	15	ASSPGGRDPKAGELF
TRBV20-1	11	SALALAYNEQF
TRBV28	13	ASSRGLAGHYEQY
TRBV6-1	12	ASSATGAIEKLF